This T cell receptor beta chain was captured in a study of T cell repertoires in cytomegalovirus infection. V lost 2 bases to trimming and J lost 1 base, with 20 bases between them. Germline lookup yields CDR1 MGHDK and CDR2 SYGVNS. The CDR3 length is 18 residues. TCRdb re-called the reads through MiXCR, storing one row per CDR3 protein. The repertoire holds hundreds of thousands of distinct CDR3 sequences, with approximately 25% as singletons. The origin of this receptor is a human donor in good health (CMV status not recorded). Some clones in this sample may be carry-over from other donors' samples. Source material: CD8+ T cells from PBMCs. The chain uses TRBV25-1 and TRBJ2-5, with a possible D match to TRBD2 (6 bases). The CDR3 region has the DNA TGTGCCAGCAGTGAAGGGAACGGGGACTCCGTCCCCCAAGAGACCCAGTACTTC. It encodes CASSEGNGDSVPQETQYF. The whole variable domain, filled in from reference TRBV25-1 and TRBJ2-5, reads EADIYQTPRYLVIGTGKKITLECSQTMGHDKMYWYQQDPGMELHLIHYSYGVNSTEKGDLSSESTVSRIRTEHFPLTLESARPSHTSQYLCASSEGNGDSVPQETQYFGPGTRLLVL.